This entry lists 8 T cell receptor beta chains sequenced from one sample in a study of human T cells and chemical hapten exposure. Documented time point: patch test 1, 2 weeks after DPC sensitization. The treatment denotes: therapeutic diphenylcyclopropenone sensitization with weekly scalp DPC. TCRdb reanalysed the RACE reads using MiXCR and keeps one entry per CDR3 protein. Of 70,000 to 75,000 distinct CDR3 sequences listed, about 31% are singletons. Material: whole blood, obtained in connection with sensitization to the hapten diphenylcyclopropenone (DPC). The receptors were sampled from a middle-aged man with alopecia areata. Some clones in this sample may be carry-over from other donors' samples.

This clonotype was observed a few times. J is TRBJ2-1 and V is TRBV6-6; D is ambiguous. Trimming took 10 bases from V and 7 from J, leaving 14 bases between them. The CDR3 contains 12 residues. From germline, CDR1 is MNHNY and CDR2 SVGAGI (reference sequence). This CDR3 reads CATLRPGNEQFF. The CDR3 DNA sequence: TGTGCCACTCTCCGCCCTGGGAATGAGCAGTTCTTC.

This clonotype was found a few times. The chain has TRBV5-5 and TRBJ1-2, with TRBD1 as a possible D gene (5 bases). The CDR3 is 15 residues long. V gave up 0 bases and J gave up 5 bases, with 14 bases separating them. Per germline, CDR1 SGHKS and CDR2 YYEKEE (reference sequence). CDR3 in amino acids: CASSLEPGPTYGYTF. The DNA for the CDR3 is TGTGCCAGCAGCTTGGAGCCAGGGCCCACATATGGCTACACCTTC.

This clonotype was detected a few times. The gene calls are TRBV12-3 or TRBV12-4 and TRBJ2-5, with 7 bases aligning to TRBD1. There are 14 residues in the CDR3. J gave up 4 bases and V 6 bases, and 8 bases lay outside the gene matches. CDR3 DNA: TGTGCCAGCAGCCACAGGGGTAGAAGAGAGACCCAGTACTTC. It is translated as CASSHRGRRETQYF.

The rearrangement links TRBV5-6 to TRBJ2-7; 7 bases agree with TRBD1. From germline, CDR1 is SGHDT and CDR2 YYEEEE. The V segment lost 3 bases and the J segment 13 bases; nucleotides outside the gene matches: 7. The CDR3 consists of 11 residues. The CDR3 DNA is TGTGCCAGCAGCTCCCTCGGGACAGATTACTTC. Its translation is CASSSLGTDYF. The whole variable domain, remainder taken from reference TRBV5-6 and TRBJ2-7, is DAGVTQSPTHLIKTRGQQVTLRCSPKSGHDTVSWYQQALGQGPQFIFQYYEEEERQRGNFPDRFSGHQFPNYSSELNVNALLLGDSALYLCASSSLGTDYFGPGTRLTVT.

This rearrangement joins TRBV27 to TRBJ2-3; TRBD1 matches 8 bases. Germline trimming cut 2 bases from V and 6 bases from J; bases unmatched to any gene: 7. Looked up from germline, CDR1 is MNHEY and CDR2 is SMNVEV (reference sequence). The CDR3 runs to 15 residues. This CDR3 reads CASSLIQGVMDTQYF. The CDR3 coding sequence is TGTGCCAGCAGTTTAATACAGGGGGTCATGGATACGCAGTATTTT.

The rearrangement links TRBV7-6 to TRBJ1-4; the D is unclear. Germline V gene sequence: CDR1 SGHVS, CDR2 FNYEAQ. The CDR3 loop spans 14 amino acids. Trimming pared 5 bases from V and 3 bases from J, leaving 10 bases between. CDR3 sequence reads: CASSEGLANEKLFF. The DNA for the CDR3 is TGTGCCAGCAGCGAGGGTCTGGCTAATGAAAAACTGTTTTTT.

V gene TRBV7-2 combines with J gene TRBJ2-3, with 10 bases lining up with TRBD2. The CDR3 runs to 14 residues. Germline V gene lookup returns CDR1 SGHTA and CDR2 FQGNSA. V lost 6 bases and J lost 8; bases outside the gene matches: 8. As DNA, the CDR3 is TGTGCCAGCAGAAGGGAGCGGGAGGGCGGTACGCAGTATTTT. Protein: CASRREREGGTQYF.

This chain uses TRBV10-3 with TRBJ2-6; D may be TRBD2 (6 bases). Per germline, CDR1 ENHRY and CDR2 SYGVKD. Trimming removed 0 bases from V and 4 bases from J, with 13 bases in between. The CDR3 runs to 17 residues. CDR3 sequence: CAISESGGPGGANVLTF. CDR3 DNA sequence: TGTGCCATCAGTGAGTCCGGAGGGCCAGGAGGGGCCAACGTCCTGACTTTC.